The present T cell receptor (beta chain) was sequenced within a study of technical replicates of blood from a few donors. The CDR3 is made up of 17 amino acids. V was clipped by 3 bases and J by 7 bases; unmatched bases: 9. CDR1 is LGHNA, CDR2 YSLEER, per germline. Measured with immunoSEQ multiplex PCR; TCRdb has only the in-frame clones, and not every one. The repertoire consists of 55,000 to 75,000 clones, with roughly 94% occurring once and the leading ten covering about 2.9%. The sample was PBMCs. V and J are TRBV4-3 and TRBJ1-6, with 10 bases matching TRBD1. This sequence originates from a human donor in good health. Some clones in this sample may be carry-over from other donors' samples. The CDR3 is CASSQGQGPMPNSPLHF. CDR3 in DNA: TGCGCCAGCAGCCAGGGACAGGGGCCCATGCCCAATTCACCCCTCCACTTT.